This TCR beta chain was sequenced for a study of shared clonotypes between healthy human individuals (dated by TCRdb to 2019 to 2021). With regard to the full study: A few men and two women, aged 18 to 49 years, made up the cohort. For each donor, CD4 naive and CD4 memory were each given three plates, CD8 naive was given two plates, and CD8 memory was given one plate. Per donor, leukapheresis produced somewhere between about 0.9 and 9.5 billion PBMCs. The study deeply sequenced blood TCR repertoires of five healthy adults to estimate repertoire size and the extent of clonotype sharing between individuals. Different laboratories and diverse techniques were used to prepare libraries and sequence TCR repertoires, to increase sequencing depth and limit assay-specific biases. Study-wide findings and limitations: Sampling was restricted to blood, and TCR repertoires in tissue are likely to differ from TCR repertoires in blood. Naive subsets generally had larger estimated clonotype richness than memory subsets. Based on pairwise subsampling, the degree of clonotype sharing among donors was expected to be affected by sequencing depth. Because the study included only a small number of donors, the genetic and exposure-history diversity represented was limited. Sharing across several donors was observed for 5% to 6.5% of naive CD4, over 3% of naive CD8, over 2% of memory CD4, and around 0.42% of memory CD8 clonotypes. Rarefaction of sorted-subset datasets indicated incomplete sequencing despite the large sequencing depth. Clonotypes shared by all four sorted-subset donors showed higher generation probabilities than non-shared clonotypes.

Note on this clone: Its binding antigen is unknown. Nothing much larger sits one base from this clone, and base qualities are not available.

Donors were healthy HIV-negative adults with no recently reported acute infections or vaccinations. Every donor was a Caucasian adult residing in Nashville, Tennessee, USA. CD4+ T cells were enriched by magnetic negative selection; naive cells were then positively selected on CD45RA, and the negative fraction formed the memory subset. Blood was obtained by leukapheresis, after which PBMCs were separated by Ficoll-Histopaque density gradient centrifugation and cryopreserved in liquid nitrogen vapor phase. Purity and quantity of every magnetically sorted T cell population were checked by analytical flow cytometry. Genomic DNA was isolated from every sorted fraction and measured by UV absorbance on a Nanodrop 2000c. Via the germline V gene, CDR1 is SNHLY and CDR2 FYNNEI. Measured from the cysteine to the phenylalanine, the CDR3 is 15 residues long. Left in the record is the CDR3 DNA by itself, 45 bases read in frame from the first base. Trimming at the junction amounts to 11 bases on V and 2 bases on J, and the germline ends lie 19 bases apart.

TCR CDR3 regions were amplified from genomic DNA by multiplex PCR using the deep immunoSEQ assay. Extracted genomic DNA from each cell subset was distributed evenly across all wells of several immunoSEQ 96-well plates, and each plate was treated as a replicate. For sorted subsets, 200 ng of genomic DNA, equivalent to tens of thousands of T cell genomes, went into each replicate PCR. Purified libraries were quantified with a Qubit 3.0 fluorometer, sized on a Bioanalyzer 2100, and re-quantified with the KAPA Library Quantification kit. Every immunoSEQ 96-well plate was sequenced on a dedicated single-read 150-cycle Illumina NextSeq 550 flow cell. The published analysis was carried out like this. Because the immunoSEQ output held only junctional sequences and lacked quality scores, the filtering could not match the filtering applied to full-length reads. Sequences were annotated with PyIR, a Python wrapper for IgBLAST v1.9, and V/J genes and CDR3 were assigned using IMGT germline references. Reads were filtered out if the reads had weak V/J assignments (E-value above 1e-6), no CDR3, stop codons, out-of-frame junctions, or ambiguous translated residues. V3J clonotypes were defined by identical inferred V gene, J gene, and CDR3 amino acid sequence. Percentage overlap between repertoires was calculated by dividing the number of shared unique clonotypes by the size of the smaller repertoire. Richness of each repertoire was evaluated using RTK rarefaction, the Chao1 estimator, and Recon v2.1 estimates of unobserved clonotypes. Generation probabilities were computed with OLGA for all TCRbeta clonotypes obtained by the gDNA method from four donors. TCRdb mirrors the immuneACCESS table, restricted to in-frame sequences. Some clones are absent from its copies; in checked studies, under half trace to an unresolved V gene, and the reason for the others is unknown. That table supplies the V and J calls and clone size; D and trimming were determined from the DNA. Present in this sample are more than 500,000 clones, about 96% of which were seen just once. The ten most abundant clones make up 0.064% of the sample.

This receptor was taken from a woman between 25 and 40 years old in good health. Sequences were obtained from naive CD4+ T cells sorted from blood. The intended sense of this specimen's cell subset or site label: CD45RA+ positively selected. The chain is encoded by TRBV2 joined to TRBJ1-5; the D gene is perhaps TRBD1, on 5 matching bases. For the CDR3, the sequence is CALSRPGGGNQPQHF. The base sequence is TGTGCCCTCAGCAGGCCGGGGGGGGGCAATCAGCCCCAGCATTTT.